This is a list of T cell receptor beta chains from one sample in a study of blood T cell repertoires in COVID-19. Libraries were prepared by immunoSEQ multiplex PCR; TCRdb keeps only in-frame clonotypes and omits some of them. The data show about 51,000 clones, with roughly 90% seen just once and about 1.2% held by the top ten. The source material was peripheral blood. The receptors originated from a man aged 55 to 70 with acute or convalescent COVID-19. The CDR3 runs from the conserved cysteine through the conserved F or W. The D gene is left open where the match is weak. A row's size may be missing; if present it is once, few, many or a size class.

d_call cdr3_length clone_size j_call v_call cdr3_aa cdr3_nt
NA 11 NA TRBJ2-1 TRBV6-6 CASSLYNEQFF TGTGCCAGCAGCCTATACAATGAGCAGTTCTTC
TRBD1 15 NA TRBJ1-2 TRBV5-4 CASSSKDRGISVYTF TGTGCCAGCAGCTCCAAGGACAGGGGAATTTCGGTCTACACCTTC
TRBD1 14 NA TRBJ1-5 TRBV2 CASSGQGAFQPQHF TGTGCCAGCAGTGGACAGGGGGCCTTTCAGCCCCAGCATTTT
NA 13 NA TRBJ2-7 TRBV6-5 CASSSGLGYEQYF TGTGCCAGCAGTTCAGGACTTGGCTACGAGCAGTACTTC
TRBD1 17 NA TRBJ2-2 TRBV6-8 CASSCRQGQGYTGELFF TGTGCCAGCAGTTGCCGTCAAGGACAGGGGTACACCGGGGAGCTGTTTTTT
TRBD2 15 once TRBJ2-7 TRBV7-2 CASSLTSGRGYEQYF TGTGCCAGCAGCTTGACTAGCGGGAGGGGCTACGAGCAGTACTTC
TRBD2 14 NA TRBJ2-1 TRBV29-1 CSVGLAGVHNEQFF TGCAGCGTGGGACTAGCGGGGGTCCACAATGAGCAGTTCTTC
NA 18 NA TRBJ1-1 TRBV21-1 CASSKANLMAGFVTEAFF TGTGCCAGCAGCAAAGCTAACCTAATGGCAGGGTTCGTCACTGAAGCTTTCTTT
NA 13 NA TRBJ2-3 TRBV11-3 CASSSRGTDTQYF TGTGCCAGCAGCTCCCGTGGCACAGATACGCAGTATTTT
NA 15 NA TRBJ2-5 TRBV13 CVSSLVDRTRETQYF TGTGTCAGCAGCTTAGTTGACAGGACCCGGGAGACCCAGTACTTC
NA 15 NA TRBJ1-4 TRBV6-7 CASSQAGARYEKLFF TGTGCCAGCAGCCAAGCAGGGGCTCGATATGAAAAACTGTTTTTT
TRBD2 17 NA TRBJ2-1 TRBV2 CASSGSSGGSSYNEQFF TGTGCCAGCAGTGGATCTAGCGGGGGTAGCTCCTACAATGAGCAGTTCTTC
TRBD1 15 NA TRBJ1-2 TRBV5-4 CASIIQGQGAGGYTF TGTGCCAGCATAATTCAGGGACAGGGTGCAGGTGGCTACACCTTC
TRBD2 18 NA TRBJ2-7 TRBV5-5 CASSKPGLAGRSLREQYF TGTGCCAGCAGCAAACCGGGACTAGCGGGACGATCACTACGCGAGCAGTACTTC
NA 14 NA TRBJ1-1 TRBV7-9 CASSRDRFLGEAFF TGTGCCAGCAGCCGAGACAGGTTCTTAGGGGAAGCTTTCTTT
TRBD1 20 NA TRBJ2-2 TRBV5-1 CASSLARTPVTGGVTGELFF TGCGCCAGCAGCTTGGCCCGGACACCCGTGACAGGGGGAGTCACCGGGGAGCTGTTTTTT
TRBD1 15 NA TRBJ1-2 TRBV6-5 CASSFARQGAVGYTF TGTGCCAGCAGTTTCGCCCGACAGGGGGCGGTTGGCTACACCTTC
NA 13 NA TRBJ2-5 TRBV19 CASSPGSGVAQYF TGTGCCAGTAGTCCTGGGTCGGGAGTGGCCCAGTACTTC
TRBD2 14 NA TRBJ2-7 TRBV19 CASNGLAGVNEQYF TGTGCCAGTAACGGACTAGCGGGAGTCAACGAGCAGTACTTC
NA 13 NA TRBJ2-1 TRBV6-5 CASAGQLYNEQFF TGTGCCAGCGCGGGGCAGCTTTACAATGAGCAGTTCTTC
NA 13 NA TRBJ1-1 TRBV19 CASRRALNTEAFF TGTGCCAGTAGGAGGGCACTGAACACTGAAGCTTTCTTT
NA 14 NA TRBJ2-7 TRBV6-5 CASRTHTGPYEQYF TGTGCCAGCAGAACCCATACAGGTCCCTACGAGCAGTACTTC
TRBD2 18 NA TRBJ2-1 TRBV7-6 CASSSIRLAGKNRNEQFF TGTGCCAGCAGCTCGATCAGACTAGCGGGGAAAAATAGGAATGAGCAGTTCTTC
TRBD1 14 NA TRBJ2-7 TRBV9 CASSGRQGTYEQYF TGTGCCAGCAGCGGACGACAGGGTACCTACGAGCAGTACTTC
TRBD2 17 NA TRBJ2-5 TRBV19 CASSMYYTSGGSPSQYF TGTGCCAGTAGTATGTACTACACTAGCGGGGGGTCCCCCTCCCAGTACTTC
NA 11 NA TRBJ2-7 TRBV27 CASSQGPEQYF TGTGCCAGCAGTCAGGGGCCCGAGCAGTACTTC
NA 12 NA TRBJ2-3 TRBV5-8 CASSTNSDTQYF TGTGCCAGCAGCACAAATTCAGATACGCAGTATTTT
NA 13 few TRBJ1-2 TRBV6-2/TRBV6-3 CASSYDSAYGYTF TGTGCCAGCAGTTACGACAGCGCCTATGGCTACACCTTC
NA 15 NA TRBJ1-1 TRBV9 CASSVVDLGGTEAFF TGTGCCAGCAGCGTAGTGGACCTCGGGGGCACTGAAGCTTTCTTT
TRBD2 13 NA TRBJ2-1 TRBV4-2 CASSQTSEAEQFF TGTGCCAGCAGCCAGACTAGCGAGGCTGAGCAGTTCTTC
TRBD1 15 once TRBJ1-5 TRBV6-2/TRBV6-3 CASSANLRGHQPQHF TGTGCCAGCAGTGCCAACCTCAGGGGGCATCAGCCCCAGCATTTT
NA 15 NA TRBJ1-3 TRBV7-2 CASSQTVTSGNTIYF TGTGCCAGCAGCCAGACAGTCACCTCTGGAAACACCATATATTTT
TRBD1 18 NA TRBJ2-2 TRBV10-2 CASSDRTGVFPNTGELFF TGCGCCAGCAGTGACCGGACAGGGGTTTTCCCAAACACCGGGGAGCTGTTTTTT
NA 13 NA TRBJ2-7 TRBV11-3 CASSLDSGSRQYF TGTGCCAGCAGCTTAGATTCCGGTTCGCGGCAGTACTTC
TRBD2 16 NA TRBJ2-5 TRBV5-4 CASSRTSGGLQETQYF TGTGCCAGCAGCAGGACTAGCGGGGGACTACAAGAGACCCAGTACTTC
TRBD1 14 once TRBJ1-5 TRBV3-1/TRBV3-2 CASSRDRGRGSKHF TGTGCCAGCAGCCGAGACAGGGGCCGCGGATCGAAGCATTTT
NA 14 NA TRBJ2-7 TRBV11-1 CASSLGQAAYEQYF TGTGCCAGCAGCTTAGGCCAGGCCGCCTACGAGCAGTACTTC
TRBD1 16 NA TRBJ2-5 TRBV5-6 CASSLSPQGVGETQYF TGTGCCAGCAGCTTGTCCCCTCAGGGGGTAGGAGAGACCCAGTACTTC
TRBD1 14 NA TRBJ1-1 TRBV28 CASRTGTGTTEAFF TGTGCCAGCAGGACCGGGACAGGGACCACTGAAGCTTTCTTT
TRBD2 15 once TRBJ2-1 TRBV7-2 CASSLGLAEYNEQFF TGTGCCAGCAGCTTAGGGCTAGCGGAATACAATGAGCAGTTCTTC
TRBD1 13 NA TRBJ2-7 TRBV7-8 CASSPGQGVQQYF TGTGCCAGCAGCCCGGGACAGGGAGTCCAGCAGTACTTC